The following is a T cell receptor beta chain sequence with its context. Method: immunoSEQ multiplex PCR; TCRdb's copy keeps in-frame clones and lacks some. The sample holds roughly 260,000 clones, roughly 84% seen once. This entry belongs to a study of blood T cell repertoires in COVID-19. Study summary: Spain, Italy and the United States supplied samples that represented acute and convalescent COVID-19.

V shed 0 bases and J shed 5 bases, with 13 bases lying between them. CDR1 is LNHDA, CDR2 SQIVND, per germline (reference sequence). This CDR3 comprises 16 residues. The sequence was obtained from a woman in her forties with active or convalescent COVID-19. The sample comprised peripheral blood. This chain connects TRBV19 to TRBJ1-4, with D perhaps TRBD1 (5 bases). The CDR3 DNA reads as TGTGCCAGTAGTATAGACGACAGTGGAGGGAATGAAAAACTGTTTTTT. Its translation is CASSIDDSGGNEKLFF.